This T cell receptor beta chain came from a study of blood T cell repertoires in COVID-19. Whole-study context: Italy, Spain and the United States were the sources of the convalescent and acute COVID-19 samples. In each case, the material was cDNA or gDNA derived from T cells, B-cell-depleted T cells, or PBMCs.

This clone was seen only a few times. This CDR3 spans 16 amino acids. Germline V lookup: CDR1 SEHNR, CDR2 FQNEAQ (reference sequence). Deletions cut 4 bases from V and 3 bases from J, with 19 bases between. Authors' data handling: Amplification of reference gene primers was used by the study to estimate nucleated cell counts. Assay used: immunoSEQ multiplex PCR; TCRdb lists only in-frame clones, some missing. The V and J calls and clone size are taken from that table; D and trimming were inferred from the DNA. The sample shows about 520,000 clones, 70% to 90% of them seen only once. The source is a human donor in a cohort sampled during active COVID-19. V gene TRBV7-9 combines with J gene TRBJ2-7; D perhaps matches TRBD2 (6 bases). The sequenced sample was peripheral blood. The CDR3 nucleotides read TGTGCCAGCAGCTCACCCCACGACGGGGGACGCTACGAGCAGTACTTC. This sequence encodes CASSSPHDGGRYEQYF. Combining the CDR3 with reference TRBV7-9 and TRBJ2-7 gives the whole variable domain DTGVSQNPRHKITKRGQNVTFRCDPISEHNRLYWYRQTLGQGPEFLTYFQNEAQLEKSRLLSDRFSAERPKGSFSTLEIQRTEQGDSAMYLCASSSPHDGGRYEQYFGPGTRLTVT.